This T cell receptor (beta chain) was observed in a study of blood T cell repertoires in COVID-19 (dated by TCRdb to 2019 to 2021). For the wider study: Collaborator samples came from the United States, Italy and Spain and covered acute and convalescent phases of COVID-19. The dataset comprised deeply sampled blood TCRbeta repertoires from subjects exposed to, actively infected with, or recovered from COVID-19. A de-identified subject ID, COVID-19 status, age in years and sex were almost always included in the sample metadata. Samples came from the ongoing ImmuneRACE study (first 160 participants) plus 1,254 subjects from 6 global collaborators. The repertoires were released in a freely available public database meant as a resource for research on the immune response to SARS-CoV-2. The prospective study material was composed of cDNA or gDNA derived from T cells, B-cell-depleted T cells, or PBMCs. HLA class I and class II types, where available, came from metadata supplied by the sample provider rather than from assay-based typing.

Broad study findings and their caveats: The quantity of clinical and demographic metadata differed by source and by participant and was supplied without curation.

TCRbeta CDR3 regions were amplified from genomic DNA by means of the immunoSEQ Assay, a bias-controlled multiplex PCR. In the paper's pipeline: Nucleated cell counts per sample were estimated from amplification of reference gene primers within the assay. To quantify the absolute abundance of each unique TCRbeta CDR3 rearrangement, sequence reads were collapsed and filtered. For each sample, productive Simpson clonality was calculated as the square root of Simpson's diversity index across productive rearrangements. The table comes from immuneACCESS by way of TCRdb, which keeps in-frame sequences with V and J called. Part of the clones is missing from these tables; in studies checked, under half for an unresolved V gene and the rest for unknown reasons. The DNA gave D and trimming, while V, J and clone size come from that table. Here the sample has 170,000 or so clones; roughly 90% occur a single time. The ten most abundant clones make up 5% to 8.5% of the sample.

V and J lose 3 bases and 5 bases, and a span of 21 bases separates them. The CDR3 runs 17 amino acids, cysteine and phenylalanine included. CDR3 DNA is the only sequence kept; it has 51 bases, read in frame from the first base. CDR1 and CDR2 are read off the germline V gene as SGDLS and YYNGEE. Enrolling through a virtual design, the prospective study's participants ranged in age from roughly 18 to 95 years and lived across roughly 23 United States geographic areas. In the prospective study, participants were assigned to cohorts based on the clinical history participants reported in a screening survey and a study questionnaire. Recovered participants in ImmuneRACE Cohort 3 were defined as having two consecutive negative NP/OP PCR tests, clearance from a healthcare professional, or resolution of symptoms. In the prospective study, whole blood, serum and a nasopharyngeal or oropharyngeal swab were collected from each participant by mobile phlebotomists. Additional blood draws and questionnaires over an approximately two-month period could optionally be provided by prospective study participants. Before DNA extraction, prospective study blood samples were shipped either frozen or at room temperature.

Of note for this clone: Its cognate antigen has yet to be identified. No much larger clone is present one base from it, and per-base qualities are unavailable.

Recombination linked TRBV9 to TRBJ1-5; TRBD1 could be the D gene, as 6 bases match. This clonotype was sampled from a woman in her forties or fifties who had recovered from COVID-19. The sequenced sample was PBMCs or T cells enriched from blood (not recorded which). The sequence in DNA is TGTGCCAGCAGCGCAGGGTGGGACATACGAGTAGATCAGCCCCAGCATTTT. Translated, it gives CASSAGWDIRVDQPQHF.